The T cell receptor (beta chain) described here comes from a study of CD8 T cells in ankylosing spondylitis. General study findings and limits: Characteristic, it appeared, of ankylosing spondylitis blood was a TCR beta motif of eight highly homologous variants.

TCRdb itself ran the 5' RACE reads through MiXCR, one entry per CDR3 protein. Among under 450,000 distinct CDR3 sequences listed, roughly 18% were seen once. Turning to this clonotype: Its antigen is unknown.

Germline V gene data show CDR1 as LGHNA and CDR2 as YNFKEQ. The CDR3 is 14 residues long. Trimming cost V 0 bases and J 4 bases, with 10 bases left between them. The specimen was blood, either unsorted or a sorted T cell fraction (not recorded which). V is TRBV4-2 and J is TRBJ2-7; maybe TRBD2 (6 bases). This clonotype was sampled from a male donor with ankylosing spondylitis. The chain's CDR3 is CASSQDWDSYEQYF. CDR3 bases: TGTGCCAGCAGCCAAGATTGGGACTCTTACGAGCAGTACTTC.